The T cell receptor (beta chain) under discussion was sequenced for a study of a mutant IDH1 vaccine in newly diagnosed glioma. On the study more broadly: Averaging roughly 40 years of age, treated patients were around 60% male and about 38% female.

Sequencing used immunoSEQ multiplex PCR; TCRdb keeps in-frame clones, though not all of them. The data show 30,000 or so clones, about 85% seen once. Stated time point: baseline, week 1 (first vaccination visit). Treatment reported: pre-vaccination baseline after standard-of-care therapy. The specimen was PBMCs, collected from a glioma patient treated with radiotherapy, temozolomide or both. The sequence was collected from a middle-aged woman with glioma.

CDR3 coding DNA: TGTGCTAGTGGTGGCCGGCGGCCAAGCTCCTACAATGAGCAGTTCTTC. Translation gives CASGGRRPSSYNEQFF. V gene TRBV12-5 combines with J gene TRBJ2-1, with D uncertain. Germline V lookup: CDR1 LGHNT, CDR2 FRNRAP. The CDR3 contains 16 residues. Trimming removed 5 bases at V and 0 bases at J, with 14 bases between.